This T cell receptor (beta chain) comes out of a study of vaccination effects on CD4 cells after COVID-19 (dated by TCRdb to between 2021 and 2022). In the study overall: Participants received two doses of either the BNT162b2 or the mRNA-1273 mRNA SARS-CoV-2 vaccine. In both COVID-19 convalescent patients and infection-naive vaccine recipients, the study compared SARS-CoV-2 spike-specific CD4+ TCR repertoires from before mRNA vaccination with those from after it. A total of more than 8 COVID-19 convalescent patients and a handful of SARS-CoV-2-naive healthy vaccine recipients were included in the full study. Cultures from other donors in the study were sequenced using the Oncomine TCR Beta short-read assay on an Illumina iSeq 100.

To identify antigen-specific CD4+ T cell clonotypes by their expansion, the ViraFEST assay first stimulated PBMC with viral peptide pools and then applied TCR sequencing. After approximately eleven days of culture, CD4+ T cells were isolated with the EasySep CD4+ T cell isolation kit. Healthy vaccine recipients had no prior SARS-CoV-2 infection, confirmed by negative nucleocapsid antibodies before and after vaccination. Some 2 million PBMC per well were cultured with approximately 10 ug/ml peptides in IMDM containing approximately 4.5% human AB serum, approximately 10 IU/ml IL-2 and gentamicin. Half of the culture medium was replaced with fresh IL-2-containing medium on days 3 and 7. Each peptide stimulation condition was cultured in triplicate wells unless otherwise noted. Using Ficoll-Paque Plus gradient centrifugation, PBMC were separated from whole blood and then either used fresh or cryopreserved at -140C. The overlapping peptide pools covered the spike proteins of SARS-CoV-2 and of the common cold coronaviruses HCoV-NL63, HCoV-OC43 and HCoV-229E. The QIAamp micro DNA kit was used to extract genomic DNA from the cultured CD4+ T cells.

Paper-wide results and their limitations: Among healthy vaccine recipients, nearly all vaccine-induced clones were SARS-CoV-2 mono-reactive, and just 1 of 255 was cross-reactive with common cold coronaviruses. Only a small number of convalescent patients were included, and no early post-infection timepoints were available, which limited the study. Marked clonal contraction was observed in both infection-induced and vaccine-induced clones at late post-vaccination timepoints, consistent with waning T cell responses.

Receptors were amplified or captured by the immunoSEQ multiplex PCR assay. DNA from the cultured and isolated CD4+ T cells underwent TCR beta CDR3 sequencing. The original pipeline was this. Non-productive TCR sequences were removed and reads were trimmed to the CDR3 region, keeping CDR3s of at least 7 amino acids. The MANAFEST web app was used to pick out antigen-specific clonotypes by comparing their expansion in peptide wells with that in reference cultures. Positive clones required FDR<0.05 expansion versus reference and all other wells, odds ratio above 5, and frequency above 0.1% in two replicate wells. A clonotype was defined as cross-reactive if the clonotype was significantly expanded both in SARS-CoV-2 spike wells and in at least one common cold coronavirus spike condition. CDR3 similarity was assessed by Levenshtein distance using the stringdist R package, and unrooted trees were constructed with ape in R 3.6.1. This immuneACCESS table, as held by TCRdb, lists in-frame sequences with V and J called but not all clones. Of the missing ones, under half trace to an unresolved V gene in checked studies; the others have no known cause. For V, J and clone size, that table is used; D and trimming come from the DNA. The sample has about 68,000 clones on record, roughly 80% of them singletons. Less than 15% of the sample lies in the top ten.

A note on this clone: Its specific antigen is unknown. No much larger clone is present one base from it, and per-base qualities are unavailable.

CDR1 MNHEY and CDR2 SVGEGT are derived from the germline V gene. Trimming costs V 2 bases and J 0 bases, and their ends lie 7 bases apart. CDR3 length: 14 amino acids, cysteine to phenylalanine. The read is trimmed to its CDR3 DNA, 42 bases read in frame from base 1. The clonotype was recovered from a human donor who received a COVID-19 vaccine. The sample in question was CD4+ T cells from PBMCs cultured with SARS-CoV-2 spike peptides, obtained before COVID-19 vaccination. The cell subset or site label, as the study defines it: SARS-CoV-2 spike overlapping peptide pool stimulation. The sequence joins TRBV6-2 or TRBV6-3 to TRBJ1-2, with no confident D gene call. The nucleotides read TGTGCCAGCAGTTACCTCAGCTCTAACTATGGCTACACCTTC. This codes for CASSYLSSNYGYTF.